The clone carrying this T cell receptor (beta chain) showed up many times. V shed 8 bases and J shed 2 bases, with 12 bases lying between them. The CDR3 loop spans 13 amino acids. Germline V gene lookup returns CDR1 MDHEN and CDR2 SYDVKM. This entry comes from a study of patients and donors after allogeneic stem cell transplantation. Via MiXCR, TCRdb re-called the RT-PCR reads, giving one row per CDR3 protein. The repertoire consists of around 160,000 distinct CDR3 sequences, with about 29% occurring once and the leading ten covering about 3%. The source material was blood, either unsorted or a sorted T cell fraction (not recorded which). The genes are TRBV28 and TRBJ1-2; unclear D gene. The receptor was derived from a human donor who was either an allogeneic HSCT recipient or a stem cell or donor lymphocyte infusion donor (not recorded which). It is not recorded whose cells these are; they may come from a transplant donor. The CDR3 nucleotides read TGTGCCAGCCAAACGAGGGAAAACTATGGCTACACCTTC. Residues: CASQTRENYGYTF.